The present T cell receptor (beta chain) was sequenced within a study of cytomegalovirus exposure and HLA in healthy donors. The PCR had 60 Vbeta and 13 Jbeta primers. Sequencing was performed with immunoSEQ multiplex PCR; in TCRdb, only in-frame clones are kept and a portion is missing. Altogether about 110,000 clones are present, 65% to 90% being singletons, with the ten largest covering 1.6%. In the case of this clone: The antigen remains undetermined.

Germline-derived CDR1 and CDR2 are SGHRS and YFSETQ. V was clipped by 3 bases and J by 8 bases; unmatched bases: 13. The CDR3 loop spans 17 amino acids. Study-level results: The majority of TCR sequences were rare, yet some public TCRs appeared in many donors. Most TCR beta V segments were productive about 90% or about 30% of the time in an earlier analysis. Later on, a genetic analysis was performed. It linked a missense variant in DCLRE1C with V- and J-gene trimming of TCR beta.

The sequence was obtained from a man aged 45-65 years in good health and CMV-seronegative. This chain connects TRBV5-1 to TRBJ1-6; 8 bases align to TRBD1. The sequencing sample was made of PBMCs. In DNA form, the CDR3 reads TGCGCCAGCAGCTCCGGCGTCAGGGGGCAGGTCGATTCACCCCTCCACTTT. Its translation: CASSSGVRGQVDSPLHF.